Following are 21 T cell receptor beta chains from one sample sequenced in a study of Graves' ophthalmopathy and Graves' hyperthyroidism (dated by TCRdb to 2016 to 2019). The sequencer listed for this sample is Illumina HiSeq 2000. For repertoire sequencing, TCR beta CDR3 regions were amplified from RNA transcripts. HTBI primers and the Qiagen OneStep RT-PCR kit were used in a first-round RT-PCR, which was followed by a second-round multiplex PCR, size selection and purification. TCRdb trimmed public reads at Q25 via fastp, called clones via MiXCR and kept in-frame beta chains. Every entry covers one CDR3 protein and lists the most common genes and DNA from its rows. This sample is represented by a few hundred thousand distinct CDR3 sequences; 15% of them were singletons. The ten biggest clones cover about 7% of the sample. The sample taken for sequencing was peripheral blood. These receptors all stem from a woman in her late teens or twenties with stable Graves' hyperthyroidism. Donor details come from another sample of the same person, matched by shared clones.

This clonotype was counted a few times. The rearrangement joins TRBV9 to TRBJ1-1; D is undetermined. Germline CDR1 reads SGDLS; CDR2 reads YYNGEE. Trimming shortened V by 4 bases and J by 2 bases, and 18 bases separated the two germline ends. The CDR3 runs to 16 residues. The CDR3 nucleotides read TGTGCCAGCAGCTCACCATTCTCCCCAGGAAACACTGAAGCTTTCTTT. Amino acids: CASSSPFSPGNTEAFF.

The sample holds many counts of this clonotype. V is TRBV27 and J is TRBJ1-2, with D possibly matching TRBD1 (6 bases). The CDR3 runs 14 residues. Between the trimmed V and J ends, which lost 4 bases and 5 bases, there was a span of 14 bases. CDR1 and CDR2 (germline): MNHEY, SMNVEV (reference sequence). CDR3 loop: CASSSPDSLYGYTF. The CDR3 DNA sequence: TGTGCCAGCAGTTCTCCGGACAGTTTATATGGCTACACCTTC.

The sample holds many counts of this clonotype. J is TRBJ1-2 and V is TRBV10-3; 9 bases align to TRBD1. The CDR3 consists of 15 residues. Trimming removed 2 bases from V and 8 bases from J; junction bases left unmatched: 9. Germline-derived CDR1 and CDR2 are ENHRY and SYGVKD. The CDR3, as DNA: TGTGCCATCAGTGAGAATCGGGGACAGGGAATAGGCTACACCTTC. Its protein product is CAISENRGQGIGYTF.

This clonotype showed up many times. The chain joins TRBV20-1 to TRBJ2-5, with 10 positions matching TRBD1. The V segment lost 5 bases and the J segment 5 bases; nucleotides outside the gene matches: 11. The CDR3 is 15 residues long. Germline CDR1 reads DFQATT; CDR2 reads SNEGSKA (reference sequence). The CDR3 bases are TGCAGTGCTGTTTCCCACGACAGGGGGCCTGAGACCCAGTACTTC. Residues: CSAVSHDRGPETQYF.

This clonotype was observed a few times. The V call is TRBV20-1, the J call TRBJ2-2, with a possible D match to TRBD2 (5 bases). The CDR3 runs 14 residues. With 2 bases removed from V and 1 base from J, the gap between germline ends came to 8 bases. The V gene's germline CDR1 is DFQATT and CDR2 SNEGSKA (reference sequence). CDR3 loop: CSARSSGNTGELFF. The CDR3 DNA reads TGCAGTGCTAGAAGCAGCGGGAACACCGGGGAGCTGTTTTTT.

The rearrangement links TRBV7-2 to TRBJ1-5; TRBD1 might be the D (5 bases). V was clipped by 5 bases and J by 2 bases, with 13 bases between them. The length of the CDR3 is 15 residues. CDR1 is SGHTA, CDR2 FQGNSA, per germline. The CDR3 here is CASSPQGQRNQPQHF. As DNA, the CDR3 is TGTGCCAGCAGCCCGCAGGGTCAACGCAATCAGCCCCAGCATTTT.

There are many counts of this clonotype. The chain combines TRBV19 with TRBJ1-1; TRBD1 matches 8 bases. This CDR3 is built from 15 residues. The V gene end was trimmed by 3 bases and the J gene end by 7 bases; junction bases not matched to a gene: 10. Per germline, CDR1 LNHDA and CDR2 SQIVND (reference sequence). CDR3 DNA sequence: TGTGCCAGTAGTATTGGCAGGGGGCGGCTTTTTGAAGCTTTCTTT. Protein product: CASSIGRGRLFEAFF.

This clonotype was detected many times. The chain employs TRBV19 and TRBJ2-7, with D possibly matching TRBD2 (7 bases). The CDR3 is 14 amino acids. Germline V gene lookup returns CDR1 LNHDA and CDR2 SQIVND (reference sequence). Trimming left V 3 bases short and J 4 bases short, with 13 bases between. CDR3 nucleotides: TGTGCCAGTAGTATGGCAGGGGAGGGGTACGAGCAGTACTTC. Amino acid sequence: CASSMAGEGYEQYF. The full variable domain, rest sourced from reference TRBV19 and TRBJ2-7, is DGGITQSPKYLFRKEGQNVTLSCEQNLNHDAMYWYRQDPGQGLRLIYYSQIVNDFQKGDIAEGYSVSREKKESFPLTVTSAQKNPTAFYLCASSMAGEGYEQYFGPGTRLTVT.

This chain uses TRBV7-8 with TRBJ1-2, with 7 nucleotides matching TRBD1. CDR1 and CDR2 (germline): SGHVS, FQNEAQ. J gave up 8 bases and V 3 bases, and 12 bases lay outside the gene matches. There are 15 residues in the CDR3. CDR3 bases: TGTGCCAGCAGCTTGACAGGGCGCAACTTTCGGGGCTACACCTTC. It encodes CASSLTGRNFRGYTF.

The chain joins TRBV5-4 to TRBJ1-1, with D maybe TRBD1 (5 bases). CDR3 length equals 16 residues. The ends were cut back, 2 bases at V and 4 bases at J, with 18 bases in the middle. Germline CDR1 SGHNT, CDR2 YYREEE (reference sequence). The CDR3 loop reads CASSFGTLGGGTEAFF. The CDR3 bases are TGTGCCAGCAGCTTCGGGACCCTAGGTGGAGGCACTGAAGCTTTCTTT.

This clonotype was seen only a few times. J is TRBJ2-5 and V is TRBV6-1; 7 nucleotides align to TRBD1. Germline V gene data show CDR1 as MNHNS and CDR2 as SASEGT. The CDR3 totals 15 residues. Trimming at V came to 7 bases and at J to 5 bases, leaving 13 bases not matched to a gene. The CDR3 DNA reads as TGTGCCAGCAAAGGGGGCCACAGGGATAGCGAGACCCAGTACTTC. Its translation: CASKGGHRDSETQYF.

Many counts were recorded for this clonotype. V and J are TRBV6-1 and TRBJ1-2, with 7 bases fitting TRBD1. CDR3 length equals 15 residues. The germline gives CDR1 MNHNS, CDR2 SASEGT. Losses at the gene ends were 5 bases for V and 3 bases for J; bases not matched to a gene: 9. DNA of the CDR3: TGTGCCAGCAGTAGGGGCTACAGGGGCGACTATGGCTACACCTTC. Protein sequence: CASSRGYRGDYGYTF.

This clonotype was counted at least ten times. The chain carries TRBV11-1 and TRBJ1-2; no clear D. V lost 6 bases to trimming and J lost 2 bases, with 22 bases between them. Per germline, CDR1 SGHAT and CDR2 FQDESV (reference sequence). The CDR3 loop spans 17 amino acids. The chain's CDR3 is CASSLSRGRELNYGYTF. Here the CDR3 DNA reads TGTGCCAGCAGTCTATCCCGCGGACGGGAGCTCAACTATGGCTACACCTTC.

This clonotype appeared many times. V is TRBV27 and J is TRBJ1-1; D is perhaps TRBD1 (5 bases). The CDR3 is 13 amino acids. CDR1 is MNHEY and CDR2 is SMNVEV in the germline V gene (reference sequence). Trimming cost V 3 bases and J 11 bases, with 16 bases left between them. The CDR3 region is CASSFRGGGSAFF. The CDR3 DNA reads as TGTGCCAGCAGTTTCCGCGGGGGAGGTTCGGCTTTCTTT.

This clonotype was seen many times. The CDR3 region has the DNA TGTGCCAGCAGCTTAGGCAGTCGGGAGCAGTACTTC. This translates into CASSLGSREQYF. The chain couples TRBV11-3 to TRBJ2-7; the D is unclear. Trimming took off 1 base at V and 7 bases at J, with 8 bases between the two ends. The V gene's germline CDR1 is SGHNT and CDR2 YENEEA. The CDR3 runs to 12 residues.

The sample holds many counts of this clonotype. V usage is TRBV13 and J usage is TRBJ1-2; D is possibly TRBD1 (5 bases). V shed 1 base and J shed 4 bases, with 19 bases lying between them. Germline V lookup: CDR1 PRHDT, CDR2 FYEKMQ (reference sequence). The CDR3 contains 17 residues. This CDR3 is CASSLALGAGRLYGYTF. In DNA, the CDR3 is TGTGCCAGCAGCTTAGCTTTAGGGGCAGGGCGCCTCTATGGCTACACCTTC.

This chain links TRBV6-2 or TRBV6-3 with TRBJ1-2; D unclear. Germline V gives CDR1 MNHEY, CDR2 SVGEGT. The V gene lost 2 bases and the J gene lost 3 bases, with 13 bases spanning the gap. CDR3 length: 15 residues. The CDR3 DNA is TGTGCCAGCAGTTACCTTGGCGACCAGTACTATGGCTACACCTTC. This codes for CASSYLGDQYYGYTF.

This clonotype has at least ten counts. The chain couples TRBV6-5 to TRBJ1-1; weak D call: TRBD1 (5 bases). Trimming removed 2 bases from V and 4 bases from J, with 11 bases in between. The CDR3 runs to 14 residues. Germline CDR1 is MNHEY and CDR2 is SVGAGI. CDR3 in amino acids: CASSYMGEGTEAFF. The CDR3 bases are TGTGCCAGCAGTTACATGGGGGAAGGCACTGAAGCTTTCTTT.

This clonotype was seen repeatedly, ten times or more. J is TRBJ2-2 and V is TRBV10-3; D perhaps matches TRBD1 (5 bases). The CDR3 has 14 residues. Germline values: CDR1 ENHRY, CDR2 SYGVKD. Trimming cost V 10 bases and J 0 bases, with 12 bases left between them. The CDR3 DNA sequence: TGTGCCACAAGACAGAAGTCGAACACCGGGGAGCTGTTTTTT. Protein sequence: CATRQKSNTGELFF.

Many counts were recorded for this clonotype. The CDR3 end shows no conserved phenylalanine or tryptophan, and so a read error is likely. V and J are TRBV12-5 and TRBJ1-1; D gene unclear. The CDR3 is 14 amino acids. V lost 1 base to trimming and J lost 4 bases, with 10 bases between them. CDR1 LGHNT and CDR2 FRNRAP come from the germline V gene. For the CDR3, the DNA is TGTGCTAGTGGTTTGGGGGAGTTGAGCACTGAAGCTTTCCTT. It codes for CASGLGELSTEAFL.

Many counts were recorded for this clonotype. The chain couples TRBV6-2 or TRBV6-3 to TRBJ1-5; the D is unclear. The CDR3 is made up of 13 amino acids. The ends were cut back, 5 bases at V and 3 bases at J, with 8 bases in the middle. Germline loops: CDR1 MNHEY, CDR2 SVGEGT. CDR3 sequence (DNA): TGTGCCAGCAGTGCCTGGAACAATCAGCCCCAGCATTTT. Its translation: CASSAWNNQPQHF.